This TCR beta chain emerged from a study of shared clonotypes between healthy human individuals. Nashville, Tennessee was home to all donors, each a Caucasian adult. Unsorted PBMC contributed about 0.3 ug DNA, 30,000 or so T cell genomes, to each replicate PCR. Data came from immunoSEQ multiplex PCR; TCRdb stores just in-frame clones and leaves some out. The sample carries 450,000 to 650,000 clones, roughly four fifths recorded once. Germline assignment: CDR1 SNHLY and CDR2 FYNNEI. The CDR3 loop spans 14 amino acids. V lost 8 bases to trimming and J lost 7 bases, with 17 bases between them. The chain couples TRBV2 to TRBJ1-4, with D uncertain. The receptor was derived from a woman aged 40 to 55 in good health. Some clones in this sample may be carry-over from other donors' samples. The sequencing sample was made of PBMCs. The chain's CDR3 is CASLREKRSEKLFF. The CDR3 bases are TGTGCCAGCCTGAGGGAAAAACGTAGTGAAAAACTGTTTTTT.